These 9 T cell receptor beta chains came from one sample sequenced in a study of T-cell reconstitution after alpha-beta-depleted transplantation in children. Unique molecular identifiers featured in how the TCRbeta library was prepared. Using its own MiXCR run on the PCR reads, TCRdb lists one record per CDR3 protein. This sample has over 450,000 distinct CDR3 sequences, with about 11% found just once. This material consisted of PBMCs, taken before TCRalphabeta/CD19-depleted stem cell transplant. These receptors were taken from a child aged 2 to 9 with inherited bone marrow failure, due to receive a stem cell transplant.

With respect to this clonotype: Without the conserved terminal phenylalanine or tryptophan, this CDR3 likely stems from a read error. The rearrangement links TRBV27 to TRBJ1-5; TRBD1 might be the D (6 bases). The CDR3 is 14 amino acids. Germline CDR1 reads MNHEY; CDR2 reads SMNVEV (reference sequence). V was trimmed by 3 bases and J by 7 bases, leaving 13 bases between them. The CDR3 nucleotides read TGTGCCAGCAGTTTGTCAGGGGCCGGGCAGCCCCAGCATTCT. It encodes CASSLSGAGQPQHS.

This clonotype was detected ten times or more. This chain links TRBV5-1 with TRBJ1-1; D remains unclear. The CDR3 runs to 16 residues. The germline CDR1 and CDR2 sequences are SGHRS and YFSETQ. The germline V and J ends were trimmed by 4 bases and 0 bases, with 16 bases remaining between them. The CDR3, as DNA: TGCGCCAGCAGCCTCCAAAGCCGGGTCTTGAACACTGAAGCTTTCTTT. Amino acid sequence: CASSLQSRVLNTEAFF.

This clonotype appeared many times. J is TRBJ2-2 and V is TRBV18, with no clear D. The CDR3 sequence is 14 residues long. V shed 3 bases and J shed 5 bases, with 10 bases lying between them. Germline assignment: CDR1 KGHSH and CDR2 LQKENI. CDR3 protein: CASSPPPGTGELFF. CDR3 nucleotides: TGTGCCAGCTCACCCCCCCCTGGGACCGGGGAGCTGTTTTTT.

This clonotype was seen at least ten times. The chain carries TRBV27 and TRBJ2-3, with 12 nucleotides matching TRBD1. J was trimmed by 5 bases and V by 6 bases; bases with no gene match: 6. The CDR3 has 15 residues. Germline V gives CDR1 MNHEY, CDR2 SMNVEV (reference sequence). The CDR3 loop reads CASRPGTGGRDTQYF. The CDR3 nucleotides are TGTGCCAGCAGGCCCGGGACAGGGGGCAGAGATACGCAGTATTTT.

This clonotype was counted ten times or more. This chain joins TRBV12-3 or TRBV12-4 and TRBJ2-1; 7 bases are shared with TRBD2. With 6 bases clipped from V and 2 bases from J, the junction kept 1 base outside the gene matches. The CDR3 covers 13 residues. The CDR3 DNA follows: TGTGCCAGCAGACTAGCGCCCTACAATGAGCAGTTCTTC. This translates into CASRLAPYNEQFF.

This clonotype was detected many times. The chain has TRBV29-1 and TRBJ1-2, with no clear D. The CDR3 loop spans 14 amino acids. The germline gives CDR1 SQVTM, CDR2 ANQGSEA. Trimming took off 1 base at V and 0 bases at J, with 9 bases between the two ends. The CDR3 DNA sequence: TGCAGCGTTGAAGGGTGGCAGGCTAACTATGGCTACACCTTC. Translating gives CSVEGWQANYGYTF.

This clonotype has at least ten counts. The CDR3 region is CSARDGRADQETQYF. The CDR3 bases are TGCAGTGCTAGGGACGGGAGGGCCGACCAAGAGACCCAGTACTTC. V is TRBV20-1 and J is TRBJ2-5; 8 nucleotides match TRBD2. The CDR3 is 15 residues long. With V trimmed by 3 bases and J by 0 bases, 6 bases remained unmatched. Germline loops: CDR1 DFQATT, CDR2 SNEGSKA (reference sequence).

This clonotype was detected ten times or more. The DNA for the CDR3 is TGTGCCAGCAGCTGGGGACTAGACGCCGGGGAGCTGTTTTTT. Amino acids: CASSWGLDAGELFF. The genes are TRBV5-4 and TRBJ2-2; TRBD2 agrees at 8 bases. The CDR3 sequence is 14 residues long. J lost 6 bases, V lost 3 bases, and 4 bases had no gene match. Per the germline V gene, CDR1 is SGHNT and CDR2 is YYREEE (reference sequence).

The J gene is TRBJ2-5, the V gene TRBV20-1; TRBD2 matches 8 bases. The germline V gene encodes CDR1 DFQATT and CDR2 SNEGSKA (reference sequence). The J segment lost 1 base and the V segment lost 4 bases, leaving 8 bases of the junction unmatched. The CDR3 contains 15 residues. The CDR3 coding sequence is TGCAGTGCTAACTCTAGGCGGGAGGTCCAAGAGACCCAGTACTTC. This encodes CSANSRREVQETQYF.